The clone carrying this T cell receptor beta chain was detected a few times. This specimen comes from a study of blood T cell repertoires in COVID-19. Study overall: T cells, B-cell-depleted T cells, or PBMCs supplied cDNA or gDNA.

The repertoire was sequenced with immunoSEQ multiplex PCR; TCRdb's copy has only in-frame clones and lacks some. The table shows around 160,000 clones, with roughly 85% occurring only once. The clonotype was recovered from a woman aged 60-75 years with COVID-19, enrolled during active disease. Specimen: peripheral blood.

The CDR3 bases are TGTGCCAGCAGACCACTAGCTGTGCAGCAGTACTTC. This codes for CASRPLAVQQYF. This chain joins TRBV11-2 and TRBJ2-7, with a weak D call TRBD2 (6 bases). The V gene lost 6 bases and the J gene lost 8 bases, with 14 bases spanning the gap. The CDR3 runs 12 residues. The germline V gene has CDR1 SGHAT and CDR2 FQNNGV.